This T cell receptor (beta chain) was retrieved from a study of CD8 T cells in Susac syndrome. The germline gives CDR1 KGHDR, CDR2 SFDVKD. This CDR3 is 17 amino acids long. The V end was cut by 1 base, the J end by 0 bases, with 11 bases between. Random-hexamer reverse transcription was applied to roughly 0.5 to 1 ug RNA. Amplification of TCR beta CDR3 was carried out by immunoSEQ multiplex PCR, which covered 54 Vbeta and 13 Jbeta segments. TCRdb passed the immunoSEQ multiplex PCR reads through MiXCR, listing each CDR3 protein once. Of about 130,000 distinct CDR3 sequences detected, approximately 95% appear once; the ten largest clones hold roughly 0.3%.

The receptor was derived from a human donor with multiple sclerosis. The sample taken for sequencing was CD8+ T cells from PBMCs. The rearrangement uses TRBV24-1 and TRBJ2-2; maybe TRBD1 (6 bases). The CDR3 DNA follows: TGTGCCACCAGTGATTTCAGGGGCAATACGAACACCGGGGAGCTGTTTTTT. Its protein is CATSDFRGNTNTGELFF.